A selection of T cell receptor beta chains follows, all from one sample in a study of naive and memory T cell subsets. In TCRdb, the UMI-ligation and nested PCR reads were re-called with MiXCR into one record per CDR3 protein. Of about 150,000 distinct CDR3 sequences detected, over 15% appear once; the ten largest clones hold just over 0.14%. The specimen sequenced was naive CD4+ T cells from blood. The receptors originated from a human donor in good health. Each CDR3 is given with its conserved first and last residue. The order of the fields is D gene, V gene, clone size, J gene, CDR3 DNA, CDR3 protein. The D gene is left open where the match is weak. Clone size appears in some rows only: once, few, many, or a class for an expanded clone.

>NA|TRBV7-2|few|TRBJ2-3
TGTGCCAGCAGCTTAGAAAGCCGACGCACAGATACGCAGTATTTT
CASSLESRRTDTQYF
>TRBD2|TRBV20-1|NA|TRBJ2-3
TGCAGTGCTACCCTAGCGGGCCCCACAGATACGCAGTATTTT
CSATLAGPTDTQYF
>TRBD2|TRBV6-1|NA|TRBJ2-4
TGTGCCAGCATTCTTAAGCGGGAGGGGAACATTCAGTACTTC
CASILKREGNIQYF
>NA|TRBV29-1|NA|TRBJ2-5
TGCAGCGTTGATTTGGGGACCCAAGAGACCCAGTACTTC
CSVDLGTQETQYF
>NA|TRBV5-5|few|TRBJ2-1
TGTGCCAGCAGCTTCTTAGGTCCCCACAATGAGCAGTTCTTC
CASSFLGPHNEQFF
>NA|TRBV5-4|once|TRBJ2-5
TGTGCCAGCAGCTTGTCTTGGCAAGAGACCCAGTACTTC
CASSLSWQETQYF
>TRBD1|TRBV10-3|NA|TRBJ1-6
TGTGCCATCAGGGACAGGGTCGTGAATTCACCCCTCCACTTT
CAIRDRVVNSPLHF
>NA|TRBV14|few|TRBJ1-4
TGTGCCAGCAGCCAATCTAATGGAGGAAAACTGTTTTTT
CASSQSNGGKLFF
>TRBD2|TRBV6-2/TRBV6-3|many|TRBJ2-3
TGTGCCAGCGGTTCCGGGACTAGCGGAGCAGATACGCAGTATTTT
CASGSGTSGADTQYF
>NA|TRBV6-6|few|TRBJ2-1
TGTGCCAGCAGTAGCGGGACAGGATCTGACAATGAGCAGTTCTTC
CASSSGTGSDNEQFF
>NA|TRBV28|few|TRBJ1-2
TGTGCCAGCAACCCGACCAACTATGGCTACACCTTC
CASNPTNYGYTF
>NA|TRBV29-1|NA|TRBJ2-3
TGCAGCGTTGAAAGGGGGAAGTCTCTCTCAGATACGCAGTATTTT
CSVERGKSLSDTQYF
>NA|TRBV25-1|few|TRBJ2-7
TGTGCCAGCAGTGAAACAGGGTTCTACGAGCAGTACTTC
CASSETGFYEQYF
>NA|TRBV20-1|many|TRBJ2-1
TGCAGTGCTCGAGATTACAATGAGCAGTTCTTC
CSARDYNEQFF
>NA|TRBV27|NA|TRBJ2-3
TGTGCCAGCAGTTTACTACAGTCTTTCGCAGATACGCAGTATTTT
CASSLLQSFADTQYF
>NA|TRBV12-3/TRBV12-4|NA|TRBJ2-4
TGTGCCAGCAGTTTAGGGGCGCTCAGGAACATTCAGTACTTC
CASSLGALRNIQYF
>NA|TRBV5-1|NA|TRBJ2-7
TGCGCCAGCAGCTTCTCTCCAGGTGGCAGGGGCACCGAGCAGTACTTC
CASSFSPGGRGTEQYF
>NA|TRBV10-3|NA|TRBJ2-1
TGTGCCATCAGTGGACGGTACAATGAGCAGTTCTTC
CAISGRYNEQFF
>NA|TRBV6-9|many|TRBJ1-6
TGTGCCAGCAGTTATGGGCTGGTAGATTCACCCCTCCACTTT
CASSYGLVDSPLHF
>TRBD1|TRBV5-1|few|TRBJ2-1
TGCGCCAGCAGTGGACAGGGGTCCTTCGATGAGCAGTTCTTC
CASSGQGSFDEQFF
>NA|TRBV27|NA|TRBJ1-6
TGTGCCAGCGGAGGGCAGGCATATAATTCACCCCTCCACTTT
CASGGQAYNSPLHF
>TRBD2|TRBV20-1|NA|TRBJ2-5
TGCAGCATGGCCGGGGCACTAGCGGGAGGGCTAGGAGAGACCCAGTACTTC
CSMAGALAGGLGETQYF
>TRBD1|TRBV6-1|few|TRBJ1-5
TGTGCCAGCAGAATGGACAGGGAGTATAGCAATCAGCCCCAGCATTTT
CASRMDREYSNQPQHF
>TRBD1|TRBV4-1|NA|TRBJ2-5
TGCGCCAGCCAGGACAGGCAAGAGACCCAGTACTTC
CASQDRQETQYF
>TRBD2|TRBV18|many|TRBJ2-1
TGTGCCAGCTCACCGGGACTAGCGGACAATGAGCAGTTCTTC
CASSPGLADNEQFF
>TRBD1|TRBV7-9|few|TRBJ2-7
TGTGCCAGCAGCTTATCACAGGGGGATTACGAGCAGTACTTC
CASSLSQGDYEQYF
>NA|TRBV30|NA|TRBJ1-2
TGTGCCTGGAGTCAGGGAATGCGCTATGGCTACACCTTC
CAWSQGMRYGYTF
>TRBD2|TRBV10-3|many|TRBJ2-3
TGTGCCATCAGTGAGTCCGGCGGGAGAGGCCCAGATACGCAGTATTTT
CAISESGGRGPDTQYF
>TRBD2|TRBV29-1|NA|TRBJ2-7
TGCAGCGTTGGGCGGGAGTTTGGCGAGCAGTACTTC
CSVGREFGEQYF
>NA|TRBV10-3|NA|TRBJ1-5
TGTGCCATCAGTGAAGTCAGGGATGGCAATCAGCCCCAGCATTTT
CAISEVRDGNQPQHF
>NA|TRBV28|few|TRBJ1-5
TGTGCCAGCAGTTCCCAACGAAAGAATCAGCCCCAGCATTTT
CASSSQRKNQPQHF
>NA|TRBV3-1|NA|TRBJ2-1
TGTGCCAGCAGCCAGGACTACGTGGGGCCCTACAATGAGCAGTTCTTC
CASSQDYVGPYNEQFF
>NA|TRBV29-1|NA|TRBJ2-6
TGCAGCGTGACTTCGACATTGCTCTCTGGGGCCAACGTCCTGACTTTC
CSVTSTLLSGANVLTF
>NA|TRBV24-1|few|TRBJ2-1
TGTGCCACCAGTCCGTCCAGCCGCAATAGGAATGAGCAGTTCTTC
CATSPSSRNRNEQFF
>NA|TRBV20-1|few|TRBJ1-5
TGCAGTGCTAGAGAGCCTCAGGGTAGCAATCAGCCCCAGCATTTT
CSAREPQGSNQPQHF
>NA|TRBV12-3/TRBV12-4|many|TRBJ1-5
TGTGCCAGCAGCAGGGACCCCGCAACCCATCAGCCCCAGCATTTT
CASSRDPATHQPQHF
>NA|TRBV28|few|TRBJ1-2
TGTGCCAGCAGCCTCGTAGGGGTCAACTATGGCTACACCTTC
CASSLVGVNYGYTF
>NA|TRBV30|few|TRBJ2-1
TGTGCCTGGAGTATGAACAATGAGCAGTTCTTC
CAWSMNNEQFF
>NA|TRBV12-3/TRBV12-4|NA|TRBJ1-1
TGTGCCAGCAGTTTTCCTTTCAACACTGAAGCTTTCTTT
CASSFPFNTEAFF
>TRBD1|TRBV14|NA|TRBJ2-1
TGTGCCAGCAGCCTACGTCCCGGGACAGGGGGCGGAATATACAATGAGCAGTTCTTC
CASSLRPGTGGGIYNEQFF